Below, 31 T cell receptor beta chains from the same sample are listed, as sequenced in a study of cytomegalovirus exposure and HLA in healthy donors. PCR used 60 Vbeta primers and 13 Jbeta primers. Clones were read by immunoSEQ multiplex PCR, and TCRdb kept only the in-frame ones, dropping some. Recorded here are about 160,000 clones; the top ten clones represent over 1%. Sequenced sample: PBMCs. The origin of the receptors is a woman between 55 and 75 years old in good health and CMV-seronegative.

V usage is TRBV4-3 and J usage is TRBJ2-1; no definite D call. Per the germline V gene, CDR1 is LGHNA and CDR2 is YSLEER. This CDR3 spans 14 amino acids. V was trimmed by 4 bases and J by 6 bases, leaving 13 bases between them. The CDR3 here is CASSRAPTFNEQFF. CDR3 sequence (DNA): TGCGCCAGCAGCCGGGCCCCCACGTTCAATGAGCAGTTCTTC.

V gene TRBV18 combines with J gene TRBJ2-7; TRBD2 agrees at 10 bases. The V segment lost 3 bases and the J segment 2 bases; nucleotides outside the gene matches: 13. In germline, CDR1 is KGHSH, CDR2 LQKENI. This CDR3 comprises 18 residues. CDR3 amino acids: CASSPGLASPPLTYEQYF. In DNA form, the CDR3 reads TGTGCCAGCTCACCGGGACTAGCGAGTCCTCCCCTGACCTACGAGCAGTACTTC. Supplemented by reference TRBV18 and TRBJ2-7, the full variable domain reads NAGVMQNPRHLVRRRGQEARLRCSPMKGHSHVYWYRQLPEEGLKFMVYLQKENIIDESGMPKERFSAEFPKEGPSILRIQQVVRGDSAAYFCASSPGLASPPLTYEQYFGPGTRLTVT.

Concerning this clone: Other nucleotide sequences in the sample specify the same CDR3. The V call is TRBV6-1, the J call TRBJ2-7; TRBD2 aligns across 10 bases. The V gene end was trimmed by 1 base and the J gene end by 5 bases; junction bases not matched to a gene: 8. CDR1 is MNHNS, CDR2 SASEGT, per germline. This CDR3 comprises 16 residues. For the CDR3, the DNA is TGTGCCAGCAGTGAAGTTTTTGGTCTAGCGGGGGACGAGCAGTACTTC. It encodes CASSEVFGLAGDEQYF.

The J gene is TRBJ2-5, the V gene TRBV18; TRBD2 is a possible D gene (6 bases). The V gene's germline CDR1 is KGHSH and CDR2 LQKENI. The CDR3 is 15 amino acids. Trimming shortened V by 0 bases and J by 1 base, and 9 bases separated the two germline ends. DNA of the CDR3: TGTGCCAGCTCACCACCGGCGGGAAGCCAAGAGACCCAGTACTTC. It codes for CASSPPAGSQETQYF.

This chain joins TRBV5-1 and TRBJ1-1; tentative D call: TRBD1 (6 bases). The V gene's germline CDR1 is SGHRS and CDR2 YFSETQ. The CDR3 loop spans 15 amino acids. V was pared by 0 bases and J by 1 base, with 10 bases between. CDR3 in amino acids: CASSLVRGGNTEAFF. The CDR3 DNA sequence: TGCGCCAGCAGCTTGGTGAGGGGGGGGAACACTGAAGCTTTCTTT.

The chain combines TRBV20-1 with TRBJ1-2; D remains ambiguous. Germline assignment: CDR1 DFQATT and CDR2 SNEGSKA (reference sequence). This CDR3 contains 10 residues. Trimming stripped 3 bases from V and 4 bases from J, with 3 bases between. The CDR3 protein is CSASSYGYTF. CDR3 DNA sequence: TGCAGTGCTAGCAGCTATGGCTACACCTTC.

The V call is TRBV28, the J call TRBJ1-4, with 9 bases matching TRBD1. Germline V gene sequence: CDR1 MDHEN, CDR2 SYDVKM. CDR3 size: 16 residues. Trimming removed 4 bases from V and 0 bases from J; junction bases left unmatched: 3. CDR3 protein: CASSSWTGATNEKLFF. In nucleotides, the CDR3 is TGTGCCAGCAGTTCCTGGACAGGGGCAACTAATGAAAAACTGTTTTTT. The whole variable domain, remainder taken from reference TRBV28 and TRBJ1-4, is DVKVTQSSRYLVKRTGEKVFLECVQDMDHENMFWYRQDPGLGLRLIYFSYDVKMKEKGDIPEGYSVSREKKERFSLILESASTNQTSMYLCASSSWTGATNEKLFFGSGTQLSVL.

The rearrangement uses TRBV9 and TRBJ2-3, with a possible D match to TRBD1 (5 bases). The CDR3 length is 13 residues. V was pared by 0 bases and J by 6 bases, with 8 bases between. CDR1 SGDLS and CDR2 YYNGEE come from the germline V gene. Here the CDR3 reads CASSVVSGDTQYF. As DNA, the CDR3 is TGTGCCAGCAGCGTAGTATCAGGGGATACGCAGTATTTT.

CDR3 bases: TGCAGCGTTGCGGCCCAGGATGAAAAACTGTTTTTT. It codes for CSVAAQDEKLFF. The chain carries TRBV29-1 and TRBJ1-4; the D is unclear. This CDR3 has 12 residues. The germline CDR1 and CDR2 sequences are SQVTM and ANQGSEA. V was cut by 4 bases and J by 6 bases, with 9 bases left in between.

The chain recombines TRBV5-4 with TRBJ2-1; 10 bases line up with TRBD1. This CDR3 is built from 15 residues. The ends lost 5 bases at V and 9 bases at J; junction bases unmatched: 11. Germline CDR1 is SGHNT and CDR2 is YYREEE (reference sequence). CDR3 region: CASRVDRGIRSEQFF. The CDR3 nucleotides read TGTGCCAGCAGGGTGGACAGGGGGATCCGGAGTGAGCAGTTCTTC. Filled out from reference TRBV5-4 and TRBJ2-1, the complete variable domain reads ETGVTQSPTHLIKTRGQQVTLRCSSQSGHNTVSWYQQALGQGPQFIFQYYREEENGRGNFPPRFSGLQFPNYSSELNVNALELDDSALYLCASRVDRGIRSEQFFGPGTRLTVL.

The chain links TRBV19 to TRBJ2-5, with a possible D match to TRBD1 (6 bases). V gave up 6 bases and J gave up 4 bases, with 30 bases separating them. This CDR3 comprises 19 residues. In germline, CDR1 is LNHDA, CDR2 SQIVND (reference sequence). The CDR3 protein is CASSPPPGQGGLGLETQYF. The CDR3 coding sequence is TGTGCCAGTAGCCCTCCTCCGGGACAAGGGGGATTAGGTTTAGAGACCCAGTACTTC. Based on the CDR3 plus reference TRBV19 and TRBJ2-5, the full variable domain is DGGITQSPKYLFRKEGQNVTLSCEQNLNHDAMYWYRQDPGQGLRLIYYSQIVNDFQKGDIAEGYSVSREKKESFPLTVTSAQKNPTAFYLCASSPPPGQGGLGLETQYFGPGTRLLVL.

J is TRBJ2-1 and V is TRBV18, with 9 bases matching TRBD1. CDR1 and CDR2 from the germline V gene are KGHSH and LQKENI. Germline trimming cut 4 bases from V and 7 bases from J; bases unmatched to any gene: 8. The CDR3 has 15 residues. The CDR3 loop is CASSLTGQGDNEQFF. In DNA, the CDR3 is TGTGCCAGCTCACTAACGGGACAGGGAGATAATGAGCAGTTCTTC.

J is TRBJ1-4 and V is TRBV5-6; 9 bases are shared with TRBD1. Germline V gene sequence: CDR1 SGHDT, CDR2 YYEEEE. The CDR3 is 16 amino acids. J gave up 3 bases and V 3 bases, and 6 bases lay outside the gene matches. Here the CDR3 DNA reads TGTGCCAGCAGCTGGGGGACAGGGCTCGCTAATGAAAAACTGTTTTTT. Translating it yields CASSWGTGLANEKLFF.

V is TRBV7-9 and J is TRBJ1-5; TRBD1 matches 7 bases. This CDR3 has 18 residues. V shed 1 base and J 3 bases; nucleotides not matched to a gene: 12. Germline V gives CDR1 SEHNR, CDR2 FQNEAQ (reference sequence). Written as DNA, the CDR3 is TGTGCCAGCAGCTTAGAGGGTACAGGGGTCGTACTCAATCAGCCCCAGCATTTT. It codes for CASSLEGTGVVLNQPQHF.

Points on this clone: Other DNA sequences from this sample encode an identical CDR3 as well. The V call is TRBV6-5, the J call TRBJ1-1; TRBD1 is a possible D gene (6 bases). The CDR3 consists of 14 residues. Trimming removed 2 bases from V and 1 base from J, with 8 bases in between. Germline values: CDR1 MNHEY, CDR2 SVGAGI. The CDR3 nucleotides read TGTGCCAGCAGTTACCGCAGGGGGAACACTGAAGCTTTCTTT. Amino acid sequence: CASSYRRGNTEAFF.

This chain joins TRBV2 and TRBJ1-5, with 12 positions matching TRBD1. Germline loops: CDR1 SNHLY, CDR2 FYNNEI. After removal of 5 bases from V and 5 bases from J, the junction contained 10 bases not matched to a gene. The CDR3 runs 17 residues. Here the CDR3 reads CASSYEPGQGAYQPQHF. In DNA, the CDR3 is TGTGCCAGCAGTTACGAACCGGGACAGGGGGCATATCAGCCCCAGCATTTT. The full variable domain, its missing parts supplied by reference TRBV2 and TRBJ1-5, is EPEVTQTPSHQVTQMGQEVILRCVPISNHLYFYWYRQILGQKVEFLVSFYNNEISEKSEIFDDQFSVERPDGSNFTLKIRSTKLEDSAMYFCASSYEPGQGAYQPQHFGDGTRLSIL.

The chain combines TRBV9 with TRBJ2-1; 7 nucleotides agree with TRBD2. From germline, CDR1 is SGDLS and CDR2 YYNGEE. The V and J ends lost 1 base and 10 bases, in that order; junction bases with no gene match: 2. The CDR3 sequence is 12 residues long. The CDR3 DNA reads as TGTGCCAGCAGCGTAAGTAGCGGGGAGCAGTTCTTC. This codes for CASSVSSGEQFF. The entire variable domain, with the rest obtained from reference TRBV9 and TRBJ2-1, is as follows: DSGVTQTPKHLITATGQRVTLRCSPRSGDLSVYWYQQSLDQGLQFLIQYYNGEERAKGNILERFSAQQFPDLHSELNLSSLELGDSALYFCASSVSSGEQFFGPGTRLTVL.

This chain connects TRBV4-1 to TRBJ2-7; D unclear. The CDR3 loop spans 14 amino acids. Trimming shortened V by 4 bases and J by 3 bases, and 13 bases separated the two germline ends. Germline-derived CDR1 and CDR2 are MGHRA and YSYEKL. CDR3 sequence: CASSPEVTYYEQYF. The CDR3 nucleotides are TGCGCCAGCAGCCCTGAGGTCACCTACTACGAGCAGTACTTC.

The chain carries TRBV27 and TRBJ1-1; maybe TRBD1 (6 bases). Trimming shortened V by 3 bases and J by 4 bases, and 15 bases separated the two germline ends. This CDR3 has 15 amino acids. Germline loops: CDR1 MNHEY, CDR2 SMNVEV (reference sequence). The CDR3 loop is CASSFSGGMGTEAFF. CDR3 bases: TGTGCCAGCAGTTTCTCGGGGGGCATGGGCACTGAAGCTTTCTTT.

The chain employs TRBV9 and TRBJ2-3; unclear D gene. V was pared by 3 bases and J by 0 bases, with 17 bases between. The CDR3 is 17 amino acids. Looked up from germline, CDR1 is SGDLS and CDR2 is YYNGEE. CDR3 sequence reads: CASSALWAELSTDTQYF. Here the CDR3 DNA reads TGTGCCAGCAGCGCACTCTGGGCAGAGTTAAGCACAGATACGCAGTATTTT. Using reference TRBV9 and TRBJ2-3 for the parts outside the CDR3, the full variable domain is DSGVTQTPKHLITATGQRVTLRCSPRSGDLSVYWYQQSLDQGLQFLIQYYNGEERAKGNILERFSAQQFPDLHSELNLSSLELGDSALYFCASSALWAELSTDTQYFGPGTRLTVL.

The chain carries TRBV5-1 and TRBJ2-7; 11 nucleotides align to TRBD1. CDR3 length: 14 amino acids. The junction had 7 bases not matched to a gene; V was cut back by 5 bases and J by 6 bases. CDR1 SGHRS and CDR2 YFSETQ come from the germline V gene. This chain's CDR3 is CASSLTGQGVEQYF. DNA of the CDR3: TGCGCCAGCAGTCTAACGGGACAGGGGGTCGAGCAGTACTTC. The complete variable domain, with remaining parts taken from reference TRBV5-1 and TRBJ2-7, reads KAGVTQTPRYLIKTRGQQVTLSCSPISGHRSVSWYQQTPGQGLQFLFEYFSETQRNKGNFPGRFSGRQFSNSRSEMNVSTLELGDSALYLCASSLTGQGVEQYFGPGTRLTVT.

The chain couples TRBV6-1 to TRBJ1-1; possibly TRBD1 for D (5 bases). The CDR3 runs 11 residues. Germline CDR1 MNHNS, CDR2 SASEGT. V shed 8 bases and J shed 11 bases, with 15 bases lying between them. Here the CDR3 DNA reads TGTGCCAGCTCGGTGCCCCCAGGGGCTTTCTTT. Encoded protein: CASSVPPGAFF.

The chain recombines TRBV19 with TRBJ2-2, with D perhaps matching TRBD2 (6 bases). The CDR3 consists of 13 residues. Germline V gene data show CDR1 as LNHDA and CDR2 as SQIVND (reference sequence). V lost 10 bases and J lost 6, with 15 bases in between. The CDR3 bases are TGTGCCACCGGGACTGCCTACGCCGGGGAGCTGTTTTTT. It encodes CATGTAYAGELFF. Variable domain in full (rest from reference TRBV19 and TRBJ2-2): DGGITQSPKYLFRKEGQNVTLSCEQNLNHDAMYWYRQDPGQGLRLIYYSQIVNDFQKGDIAEGYSVSREKKESFPLTVTSAQKNPTAFYLCATGTAYAGELFFGEGSRLTVL.

This rearrangement joins TRBV19 to TRBJ1-4, with 7 bases identical to TRBD1. Germline V gene data show CDR1 as LNHDA and CDR2 as SQIVND (reference sequence). This CDR3 has 15 residues. The V gene end was trimmed by 5 bases and the J gene end by 3 bases; junction bases not matched to a gene: 6. The CDR3 region is CASSLDRAANEKLFF. DNA of the CDR3: TGTGCCAGTAGTCTCGACAGGGCGGCTAATGAAAAACTGTTTTTT. Complete variable domain (other parts from reference TRBV19 and TRBJ1-4): DGGITQSPKYLFRKEGQNVTLSCEQNLNHDAMYWYRQDPGQGLRLIYYSQIVNDFQKGDIAEGYSVSREKKESFPLTVTSAQKNPTAFYLCASSLDRAANEKLFFGSGTQLSVL.

The chain has TRBV18 and TRBJ2-1; 11 nucleotides line up with TRBD2. After removal of 6 bases from V and 4 bases from J, the junction contained 8 bases not matched to a gene. This CDR3 spans 16 amino acids. Per the germline V gene, CDR1 is KGHSH and CDR2 is LQKENI. DNA of the CDR3: TGTGCCAGCTCCCAGTCATCTAGCGGGGGGTACAATGAGCAGTTCTTC. It specifies CASSQSSSGGYNEQFF.

The chain recombines TRBV7-3 with TRBJ2-3; the match to TRBD1 covers 8 bases. CDR3 size: 15 residues. Germline V lookup: CDR1 SGHTA, CDR2 FQGTGA. V shed 0 bases, J shed 5 bases, and the junction held 4 bases outside the gene matches. In DNA, the CDR3 is TGTGCCAGCAGCTTAACGGGACAGGAACGAGATACGCAGTATTTT. It is translated as CASSLTGQERDTQYF.

On this clone itself: A junction boundary mismatches the germline segment, possibly from a read error. CDR3 protein: CASSTRPTGQGSGTNVLTF. The CDR3 DNA reads TGCGCCAGCAGCACGAGGCCTACGGGACAGGGATCTGGGACCAACGTCCTGACTTTC. J is TRBJ2-6 and V is TRBV5-1, with 9 bases that match TRBD1. The CDR3 runs to 19 residues. Germline lookup yields CDR1 SGHRS and CDR2 YFSETQ.

The chain links TRBV18 to TRBJ2-7, with no clear D. CDR1 and CDR2 from the germline V gene are KGHSH and LQKENI. V shed 3 bases and J shed 0 bases, with 9 bases lying between them. CDR3 length: 14 residues. CDR3: CASSPALSSYEQYF. The CDR3 DNA reads TGTGCCAGCTCACCTGCTTTGAGCTCCTACGAGCAGTACTTC.

The chain is built from TRBV2 and TRBJ1-1; weak D call: TRBD1 (6 bases). Germline V gene lookup returns CDR1 SNHLY and CDR2 FYNNEI. Trimming took 10 bases from V and 1 from J, leaving 13 bases between them. The CDR3 spans 13 residues. CDR3 DNA sequence: TGTGCCATCCTACAGGGCGCGAACACTGAAGCTTTCTTT. It codes for CAILQGANTEAFF. Full variable domain (outside the CDR3, taken from reference TRBV2 and TRBJ1-1): EPEVTQTPSHQVTQMGQEVILRCVPISNHLYFYWYRQILGQKVEFLVSFYNNEISEKSEIFDDQFSVERPDGSNFTLKIRSTKLEDSAMYFCAILQGANTEAFFGQGTRLTVV.

This sequence joins TRBV4-2 and TRBJ2-1; 14 bases fit TRBD2. The CDR3 runs 18 residues. V shed 4 bases, J shed 5 bases, and the junction held 10 bases outside the gene matches. Germline values: CDR1 LGHNA, CDR2 YNFKEQ. DNA for the CDR3: TGTGCCAGCAGCCTCACTGGACTAGCGGGGGGCGTAAACAATGAGCAGTTCTTC. It is translated as CASSLTGLAGGVNNEQFF.

V and J are TRBV25-1 and TRBJ1-1, with D unresolved. V shed 5 bases and J shed 5 bases, with 18 bases lying between them. The CDR3 has 15 residues. CDR1 MGHDK and CDR2 SYGVNS come from the germline V gene. The CDR3 DNA is TGTGCCAGCAGTCACCCCGGGGTTACGAGGACTGAAGCTTTCTTT. Protein product: CASSHPGVTRTEAFF. Complete variable domain (other parts from reference TRBV25-1 and TRBJ1-1): EADIYQTPRYLVIGTGKKITLECSQTMGHDKMYWYQQDPGMELHLIHYSYGVNSTEKGDLSSESTVSRIRTEHFPLTLESARPSHTSQYLCASSHPGVTRTEAFFGQGTRLTVV.